The 15 T cell receptor beta chains given below trace back to one sample, sequenced in a study of glioma-infiltrating T cells after dendritic cell vaccination. Using immunoSEQ multiplex PCR, the repertoire was profiled, and TCRdb retains in-frame clones only, with some absent. The table lists over 65,000 clones, approximately 81% of them singletons. As for time point: after dendritic cell vaccination, including at tumor progression/relapse. Sequencing used blood, obtained after dendritic cell vaccination. The receptors come from a human donor with glioblastoma.

This sequence joins TRBV19 and TRBJ2-2; no firm D call. Germline CDR1 reads LNHDA; CDR2 reads SQIVND (reference sequence). The V and J ends lost 3 bases and 3 bases respectively, with 5 bases between them. CDR3 length: 13 residues. Here the CDR3 reads CASSITHTGELFF. DNA of the CDR3: TGTGCCAGTAGTATTACTCACACCGGGGAGCTGTTTTTT.

The chain employs TRBV29-1 and TRBJ2-5, with D perhaps matching TRBD2 (5 bases). Trimming shortened V by 3 bases and J by 4 bases, and 18 bases separated the two germline ends. Per the germline V gene, CDR1 is SQVTM and CDR2 is ANQGSEA. CDR3 length: 15 amino acids. In DNA, the CDR3 is TGCAGCGTTGAGGGTAAGTTAGAGGGCCGAGAGACCCAGTACTTC. Translated: CSVEGKLEGRETQYF. Variable domain in full (rest from reference TRBV29-1 and TRBJ2-5): SAVISQKPSRDICQRGTSLTIQCQVDSQVTMMFWYRQQPGQSLTLIATANQGSEATYESGFVIDKFPISRPNLTFSTLTVSNMSPEDSSIYLCSVEGKLEGRETQYFGPGTRLLVL.

This CDR3 is CASSPPGQGGNTIYF. The CDR3 coding sequence is TGTGCCAGCAGCCCCCCTGGGCAGGGTGGAAACACCATATATTTT. The genes are TRBV13 and TRBJ1-3, with a weak D call TRBD1 (5 bases). Trimming took off 5 bases at V and 3 bases at J, with 14 bases between the two ends. Germline V gene lookup returns CDR1 PRHDT and CDR2 FYEKMQ (reference sequence). CDR3 length equals 15 residues.

The chain combines TRBV2 with TRBJ2-5, with 8 bases that match TRBD2. The CDR3 spans 15 residues. Trimming cost V 5 bases and J 11 bases; bases outside gene matches: 16. CDR1 is SNHLY and CDR2 is FYNNEI in the germline V gene. The CDR3 loop is CASSTSGGPNGEQYF. In DNA, the CDR3 is TGTGCCAGCAGTACCAGCGGGGGCCCTAATGGGGAGCAGTACTTC.

The chain links TRBV7-3 to TRBJ2-1; TRBD2 matches 9 bases. The CDR3 is made up of 17 amino acids. The germline gives CDR1 SGHTA, CDR2 FQGTGA. V was pared by 5 bases and J by 7 bases, with 15 bases of the junction left unmatched. The CDR3 sequence: CASSPIPLAGDVNEQFF. For the CDR3, the DNA is TGTGCCAGCAGCCCAATCCCCTTAGCGGGAGACGTTAATGAGCAGTTCTTC. Full variable domain (outside the CDR3, taken from reference TRBV7-3 and TRBJ2-1): GAGVSQTPSNKVTEKGKYVELRCDPISGHTALYWYRQSLGQGPEFLIYFQGTGAADDSGLPNDRFFAVRPEGSVSTLKIQRTERGDSAVYLCASSPIPLAGDVNEQFFGPGTRLTVL.

The CDR3 sequence: CASSATSGSDGELFF. CDR3 sequence (DNA): TGCGCCAGCAGCGCCACTAGCGGGAGTGACGGGGAGCTGTTTTTT. The chain carries TRBV5-1 and TRBJ2-2; 11 nucleotides match TRBD2. CDR3 length equals 15 residues. V was pared by 4 bases and J by 7 bases, with 6 bases of the junction left unmatched. The germline V gene encodes CDR1 SGHRS and CDR2 YFSETQ.

The rearrangement joins TRBV5-6 to TRBJ1-4; 11 bases agree with TRBD1. The CDR3 is 17 amino acids. In germline, CDR1 is SGHDT, CDR2 YYEEEE. Trimming took 4 bases from V and 0 from J; bases not matched to a gene: 5. The CDR3 nucleotides are TGTGCCAGCAGCCCCTGGACAGGGGGCGCAACTAATGAAAAACTGTTTTTT. This encodes CASSPWTGGATNEKLFF.

The chain has TRBV19 and TRBJ1-1; a weak D match, TRBD1 (5 bases). Per the germline V gene, CDR1 is LNHDA and CDR2 is SQIVND (reference sequence). V was shortened by 3 bases and J by 8 bases, with 22 bases between the two germline ends. The CDR3 length is 16 residues. The CDR3 sequence is CASSIPKSGGVKEAFF. For the CDR3, the DNA is TGTGCCAGTAGTATCCCGAAAAGCGGGGGAGTGAAGGAAGCTTTCTTT. The full variable domain, completed using reference TRBV19 and TRBJ1-1, is DGGITQSPKYLFRKEGQNVTLSCEQNLNHDAMYWYRQDPGQGLRLIYYSQIVNDFQKGDIAEGYSVSREKKESFPLTVTSAQKNPTAFYLCASSIPKSGGVKEAFFGQGTRLTVV.

In DNA form, the CDR3 reads TGTGCCAGCAGTGAAACCCCGGGGGTCAGCACAGATACGCAGTATTTT. This sequence encodes CASSETPGVSTDTQYF. This chain links TRBV6-4 with TRBJ2-3, with D maybe TRBD2 (6 bases). The CDR3 is made up of 16 amino acids. The V end was cut by 3 bases, the J end by 0 bases, with 13 bases between. Germline-derived CDR1 and CDR2 are MRHNA and SNTAGT.

The chain links TRBV28 to TRBJ1-5; the D is unclear. CDR3 length: 13 amino acids. Trimming left V 7 bases short and J 3 bases short, with 10 bases between. Germline CDR1 MDHEN, CDR2 SYDVKM. The CDR3 loop reads CASTLRDNQPQHF. In DNA form, the CDR3 reads TGTGCCAGCACCCTACGGGACAATCAGCCCCAGCATTTT.

The DNA of the CDR3 is TGTGCCAGCAGTTTATTCCAGGGCCCACTCTACGAGCAGTACTTC. Translated, it gives CASSLFQGPLYEQYF. The chain employs TRBV27 and TRBJ2-7; D perhaps matches TRBD1 (5 bases). CDR3 length: 15 amino acids. V was trimmed by 1 base and J by 3 bases, leaving 13 bases between them. Per germline, CDR1 MNHEY and CDR2 SMNVEV (reference sequence).

V usage is TRBV6-5 and J usage is TRBJ1-4, with 7 bases that match TRBD1. Germline V CDR1 and CDR2: MNHEY, SVGAGI. The CDR3 is 15 residues long. V lost 5 bases and J lost 4; bases outside the gene matches: 7. CDR3 in amino acids: CASSGQDTSNEKLFF. In DNA form, the CDR3 reads TGTGCCAGCAGTGGACAGGATACAAGTAATGAAAAACTGTTTTTT.

This clone was observed a handful of times. The chain employs TRBV10-3 and TRBJ1-4, with a weak D call TRBD1 (5 bases). Germline assignment: CDR1 ENHRY and CDR2 SYGVKD. Trimming removed 0 bases from V and 2 bases from J, with 7 bases in between. This CDR3 comprises 15 residues. This CDR3 reads CAISESGGTNEKLFF. For the CDR3, the DNA is TGTGCCATCAGTGAGTCTGGGGGGACTAATGAAAAACTGTTTTTT.

This chain uses TRBV6-6 with TRBJ2-7; TRBD2 aligns across 9 bases. The V gene's germline CDR1 is MNHNY and CDR2 SVGAGI (reference sequence). This CDR3 has 16 residues. V lost 2 bases, J lost 5 bases, and 10 bases stayed unmatched. The CDR3 spells CASSYVREGPLDEQYF. The CDR3 DNA reads as TGTGCCAGCAGTTACGTGCGGGAGGGGCCCTTGGACGAGCAGTACTTC.

The rearrangement joins TRBV19 to TRBJ2-2; 7 nucleotides align to TRBD1. The junction had 8 bases not matched to a gene; V was cut back by 7 bases and J by 0 bases. Germline V gene data show CDR1 as LNHDA and CDR2 as SQIVND (reference sequence). The CDR3 has 16 amino acids. The CDR3, as DNA: TGTGCCAGTATCGATCGGACAGGTTCGAACACCGGGGAGCTGTTTTTT. Translating gives CASIDRTGSNTGELFF.